This TCR beta chain originates from a study of vaccination effects on CD4 cells after COVID-19. TCRdb's copy holds only in-frame clones and misses some; the assay was immunoSEQ multiplex PCR. The table has under 30,000 clones, 65% seen once. Looked up from germline, CDR1 is LGHNA and CDR2 is YNFKEQ. The CDR3 contains 15 residues. Trimming stripped 0 bases from V and 8 bases from J, with 14 bases between. Cells that had been cultured for less than eleven days were the source of isolated CD4+ T cells. The study, taken as a whole, reports: In healthy vaccinees, only 1 of 255 vaccine-induced clones cross-reacted with common cold coronaviruses. In the study, convalescent patients were few, and early post-infection timepoints were absent.

Turning to this clone: Its antigen remains unknown.

The rearrangement uses TRBV4-2 and TRBJ1-3; possibly TRBD1 for D (6 bases). The sequenced sample was CD4+ T cells from PBMCs cultured without peptide, obtained before COVID-19 vaccination. The sequence came from a human donor who received a COVID-19 vaccine. CDR3 region: CASSQDWTALYTIYF. The CDR3 DNA reads as TGTGCCAGCAGCCAAGATTGGACAGCACTTTACACCATATATTTT.